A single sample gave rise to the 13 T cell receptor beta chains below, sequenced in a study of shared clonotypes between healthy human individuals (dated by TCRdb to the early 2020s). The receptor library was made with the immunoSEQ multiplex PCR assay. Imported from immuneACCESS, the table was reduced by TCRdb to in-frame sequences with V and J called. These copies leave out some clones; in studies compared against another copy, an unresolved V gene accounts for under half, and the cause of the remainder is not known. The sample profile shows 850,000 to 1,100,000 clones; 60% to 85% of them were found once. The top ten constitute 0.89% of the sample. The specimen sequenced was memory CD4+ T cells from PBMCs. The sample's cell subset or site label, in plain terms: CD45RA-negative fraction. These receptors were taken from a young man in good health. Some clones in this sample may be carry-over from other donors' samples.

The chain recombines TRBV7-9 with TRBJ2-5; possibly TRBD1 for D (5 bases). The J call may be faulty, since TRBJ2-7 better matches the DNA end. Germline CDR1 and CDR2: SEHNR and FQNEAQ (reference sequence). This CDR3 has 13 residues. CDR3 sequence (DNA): TGTGCCAGCAGCTCCAGGACACCCTACGAGCAGTACTTC. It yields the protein CASSSRTPYEQYF.

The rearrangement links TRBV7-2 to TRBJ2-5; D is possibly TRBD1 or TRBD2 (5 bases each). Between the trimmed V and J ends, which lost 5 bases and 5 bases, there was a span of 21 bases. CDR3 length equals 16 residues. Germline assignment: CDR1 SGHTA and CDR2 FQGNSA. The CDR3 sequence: CASSPWGSGKGETQYF. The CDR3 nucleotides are TGTGCCAGCAGCCCCTGGGGCAGCGGTAAGGGGGAGACCCAGTACTTC.

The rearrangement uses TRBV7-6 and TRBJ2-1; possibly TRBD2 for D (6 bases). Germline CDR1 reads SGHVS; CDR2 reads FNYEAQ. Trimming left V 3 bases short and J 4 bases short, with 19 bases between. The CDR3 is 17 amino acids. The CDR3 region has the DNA TGTGCCAGCAGCTTGAACCCCGGGAGAAATCCTTACAATGAGCAGTTCTTC. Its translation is CASSLNPGRNPYNEQFF.

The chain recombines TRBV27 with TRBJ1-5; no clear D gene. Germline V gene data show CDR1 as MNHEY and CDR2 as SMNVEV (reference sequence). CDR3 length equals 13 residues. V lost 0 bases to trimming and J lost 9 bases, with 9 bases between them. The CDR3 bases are TGTGCCAGCAGTTTATCGACCGGGCTGCCCCAGCATTTT. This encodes CASSLSTGLPQHF.

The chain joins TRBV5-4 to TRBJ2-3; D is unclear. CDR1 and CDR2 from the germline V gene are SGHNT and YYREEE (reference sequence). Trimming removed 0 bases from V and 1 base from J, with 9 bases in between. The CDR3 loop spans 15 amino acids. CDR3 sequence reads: CASSLEGLGTDTQYF. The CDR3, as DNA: TGTGCCAGCAGCTTGGAAGGGCTTGGCACAGATACGCAGTATTTT.

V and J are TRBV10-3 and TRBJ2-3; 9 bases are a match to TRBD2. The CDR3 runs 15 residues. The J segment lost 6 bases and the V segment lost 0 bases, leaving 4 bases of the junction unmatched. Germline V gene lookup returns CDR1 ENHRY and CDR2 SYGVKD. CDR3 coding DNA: TGTGCCATCAGTGAGTCGCGGCGGGAGGGCGATACGCAGTATTTT. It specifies CAISESRREGDTQYF.

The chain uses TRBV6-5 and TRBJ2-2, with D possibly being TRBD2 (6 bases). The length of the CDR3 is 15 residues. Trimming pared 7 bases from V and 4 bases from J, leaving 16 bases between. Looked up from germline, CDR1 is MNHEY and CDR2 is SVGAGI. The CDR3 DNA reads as TGTGCCAGCATCGAGCGGGTCTCGAGCACCGGGGAGCTGTTTTTT. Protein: CASIERVSSTGELFF.

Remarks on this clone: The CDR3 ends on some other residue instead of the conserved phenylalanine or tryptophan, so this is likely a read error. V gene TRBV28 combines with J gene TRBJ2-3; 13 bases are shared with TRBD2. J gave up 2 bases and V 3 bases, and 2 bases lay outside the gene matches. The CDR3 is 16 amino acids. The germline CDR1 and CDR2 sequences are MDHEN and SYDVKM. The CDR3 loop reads CASSFGTSGNTDTQYL. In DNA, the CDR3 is TGTGCCAGCAGTTTCGGGACTAGCGGGAACACAGATACGCAGTATCTT.

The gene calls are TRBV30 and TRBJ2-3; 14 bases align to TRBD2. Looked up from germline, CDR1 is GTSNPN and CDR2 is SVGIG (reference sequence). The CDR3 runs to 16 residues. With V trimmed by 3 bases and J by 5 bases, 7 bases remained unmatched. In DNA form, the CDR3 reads TGTGCCTGGAGCGGAGGGACTAGCGGGAGAATAGATACGCAGTATTTT. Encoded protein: CAWSGGTSGRIDTQYF.

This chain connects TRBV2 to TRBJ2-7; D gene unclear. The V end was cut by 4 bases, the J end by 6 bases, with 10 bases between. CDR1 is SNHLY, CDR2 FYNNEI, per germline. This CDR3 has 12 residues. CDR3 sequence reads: CASSVAVGEQYF. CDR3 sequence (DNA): TGTGCCAGCAGTGTGGCGGTAGGCGAGCAGTACTTC.

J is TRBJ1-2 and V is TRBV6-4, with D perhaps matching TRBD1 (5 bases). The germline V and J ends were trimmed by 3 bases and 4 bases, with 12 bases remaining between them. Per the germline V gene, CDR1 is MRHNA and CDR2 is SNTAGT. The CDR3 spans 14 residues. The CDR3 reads CASSEEARGYGYTF. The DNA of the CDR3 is TGTGCCAGCAGTGAAGAAGCGAGGGGCTATGGCTACACCTTC.

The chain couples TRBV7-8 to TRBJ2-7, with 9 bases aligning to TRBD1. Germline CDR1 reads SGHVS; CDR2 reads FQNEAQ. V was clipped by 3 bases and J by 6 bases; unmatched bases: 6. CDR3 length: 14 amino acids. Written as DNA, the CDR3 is TGTGCCAGCAGCTTGGGACAGGGCGCAGGCGAGCAGTACTTC. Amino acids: CASSLGQGAGEQYF.

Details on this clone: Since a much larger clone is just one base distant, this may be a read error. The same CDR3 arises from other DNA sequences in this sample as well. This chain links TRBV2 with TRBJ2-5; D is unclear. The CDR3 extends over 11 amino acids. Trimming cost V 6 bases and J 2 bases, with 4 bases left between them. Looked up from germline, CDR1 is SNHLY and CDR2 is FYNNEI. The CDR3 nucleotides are TGTGCCAGCAGCTTGCAAGAGACCCAGTACTTC. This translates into CASSLQETQYF. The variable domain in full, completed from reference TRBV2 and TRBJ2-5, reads EPEVTQTPSHQVTQMGQEVILRCVPISNHLYFYWYRQILGQKVEFLVSFYNNEISEKSEIFDDQFSVERPDGSNFTLKIRSTKLEDSAMYFCASSLQETQYFGPGTRLLVL.